The entry below describes one T cell receptor (beta chain). Its antigen is currently unknown. The data stem from a study of persistence of HIV-infected CD4 T cells. This nonspecific control used anti-CD3/anti-CD28 bead stimulation of CD4+ T cells. Sorting selected CD4+ T cells upregulating both CD40 ligand and CD69. CDR1 and CDR2 (germline): SGDLS, YYNGEE. The V end was cut by 0 bases, the J end by 6 bases, with 6 bases between. The CDR3 is made up of 12 amino acids. The immunoSEQ assay was version 4, run in survey mode. Profiling relied on immunoSEQ multiplex PCR, and the TCRdb table lists in-frame clones only, not all of them. The sample contains more than 35,000 clones, more than 85% of which appear only once.

The sequence derives from an adult man with HIV who was CMV-seropositive. The chain links TRBV9 to TRBJ1-1; D is ambiguous. The specimen comprised CD4+ T cells sorted from PBMCs after roughly 19-hour stimulation, sampled from a patient who received antiretroviral therapy. The CDR3 DNA follows: TGTGCCAGCAGCGTAGAATCACCTGAAGCTTTCTTT. Translated, it gives CASSVESPEAFF. Full variable domain (rest looked up from reference TRBV9 and TRBJ1-1): DSGVTQTPKHLITATGQRVTLRCSPRSGDLSVYWYQQSLDQGLQFLIQYYNGEERAKGNILERFSAQQFPDLHSELNLSSLELGDSALYFCASSVESPEAFFGQGTRLTVV.